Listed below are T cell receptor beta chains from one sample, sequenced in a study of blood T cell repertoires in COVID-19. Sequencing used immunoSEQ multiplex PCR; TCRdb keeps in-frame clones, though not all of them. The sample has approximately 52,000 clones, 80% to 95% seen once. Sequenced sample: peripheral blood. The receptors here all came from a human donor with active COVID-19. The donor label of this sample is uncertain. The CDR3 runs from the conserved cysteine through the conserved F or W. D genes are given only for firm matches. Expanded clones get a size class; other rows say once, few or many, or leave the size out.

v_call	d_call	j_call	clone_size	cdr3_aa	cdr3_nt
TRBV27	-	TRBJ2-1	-	CASRRGPVHTYNEQFF	TGTGCCAGCAGGCGGGGACCGGTACACACCTACAATGAGCAGTTCTTC
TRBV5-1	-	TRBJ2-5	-	CASGLGGQETQYF	TGCGCCAGCGGGTTAGGGGGCCAAGAGACCCAGTACTTC
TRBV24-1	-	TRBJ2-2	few	CATSDRTQGSTGELFF	TGTGCCACCAGTGACCGAACGCAGGGTAGCACCGGGGAGCTGTTTTTT
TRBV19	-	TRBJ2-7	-	CASSEDSAGSYEQYF	TGTGCCAGTAGTGAGGATTCGGCCGGCTCCTACGAGCAGTACTTC
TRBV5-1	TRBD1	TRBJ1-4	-	CASSKQGGLEKLFF	TGCGCCAGCAGCAAACAGGGGGGACTTGAAAAACTGTTTTTT
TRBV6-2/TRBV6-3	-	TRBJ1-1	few	CASSYSISTVFNTEAFF	TGTGCCAGCAGTTACTCGATTTCCACAGTGTTCAACACTGAAGCTTTCTTT
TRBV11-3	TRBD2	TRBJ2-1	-	CASSLGGKRGTYNEQFF	TGTGCCAGCAGCTTAGGGGGAAAGCGGGGAACCTACAATGAGCAGTTCTTC
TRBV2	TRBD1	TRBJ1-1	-	CASSLWDRSTEAFF	TGTGCCAGCAGTTTATGGGACAGGAGCACTGAAGCTTTCTTT
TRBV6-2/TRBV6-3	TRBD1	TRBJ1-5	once	CASSPGGQGAYQPQHF	TGTGCCAGCAGCCCGGGGGGGCAGGGGGCGTATCAGCCCCAGCATTTT
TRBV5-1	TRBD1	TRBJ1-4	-	CASSGQGAANEKLFF	TGCGCCAGCAGCGGACAGGGGGCCGCTAATGAAAAACTGTTTTTT
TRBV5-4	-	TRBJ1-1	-	CASSLADTSEAFF	TGTGCCAGCAGCTTGGCGGACACTTCTGAAGCTTTCTTT
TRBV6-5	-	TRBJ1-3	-	CASSQQYFGNTIYF	TGTGCCAGCAGCCAACAGTACTTCGGAAACACCATATATTTT
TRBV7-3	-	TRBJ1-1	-	CASSLTGQGGSTEAFF	TGTGCCAGCAGCTTAACGGGCCAGGGAGGGAGCACTGAAGCTTTCTTT
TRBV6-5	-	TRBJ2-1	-	CASEAYSYNEQFF	TGTGCCAGCGAGGCATACTCCTACAATGAGCAGTTCTTC
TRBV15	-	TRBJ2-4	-	CATSTSLEGGNIQYF	TGTGCCACCAGCACCTCCCTGGAGGGGGGGAACATTCAGTACTTC
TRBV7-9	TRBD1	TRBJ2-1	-	CASSPLGTANEQFF	TGTGCCAGCAGCCCCCTCGGGACAGCCAATGAGCAGTTCTTC
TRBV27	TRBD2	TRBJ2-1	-	CASRGGVAGGLGEQFF	TGTGCCAGCAGGGGAGGAGTAGCGGGAGGATTGGGTGAGCAGTTCTTC
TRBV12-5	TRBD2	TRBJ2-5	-	CASGLDGLAGGETQYF	TGTGCTAGTGGTTTGGACGGACTAGCGGGAGGAGAGACCCAGTACTTC
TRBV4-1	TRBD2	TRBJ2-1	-	CASSQGFSGGTNEQFF	TGCGCCAGCAGCCAAGGATTTAGCGGGGGGACGAATGAGCAGTTCTTC
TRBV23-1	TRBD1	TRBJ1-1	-	CASSQKGQCNTEAFF	TGCGCCAGCAGTCAAAAGGGACAGTGCAACACTGAAGCTTTCTTT
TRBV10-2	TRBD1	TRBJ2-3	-	CASSRSRGQDTQYF	TGCGCCAGCAGTCGGTCCAGGGGGCAAGATACGCAGTATTTT
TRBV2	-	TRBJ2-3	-	CASSSQGGGPQYF	TGTGCCAGCAGTTCTCAGGGTGGCGGTCCGCAGTATTTT
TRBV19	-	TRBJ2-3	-	CASSIGIRDSSTDTQYF	TGTGCCAGTAGTATCGGTATTAGGGACTCTAGCACAGATACGCAGTATTTT
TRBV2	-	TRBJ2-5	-	CASSMGGLRRETQYF	TGTGCCAGCTCGATGGGGGGGCTCAGGAGAGAGACCCAGTACTTC
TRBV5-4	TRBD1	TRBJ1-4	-	CASSLAGGGGVGNEKLFF	TGTGCCAGCAGCTTGGCCGGAGGAGGGGGCGTTGGTAATGAAAAACTGTTTTTT
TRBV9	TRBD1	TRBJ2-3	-	CASSAEEQGAGLTDTQYF	TGTGCCAGCAGTGCCGAGGAACAGGGGGCTGGGTTGACAGATACGCAGTATTTT
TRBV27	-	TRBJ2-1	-	CASSLAGSYNEQFF	TGTGCCAGCAGTTTAGCGGGAAGCTACAATGAGCAGTTCTTC
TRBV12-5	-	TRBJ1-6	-	CASGLGREGPSPLHF	TGTGCTAGTGGACTTGGTCGGGAAGGGCCATCACCCCTCCACTTT
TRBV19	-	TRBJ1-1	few	CASSHTGLLLRNTEAFF	TGTGCCAGTAGCCATACGGGACTCCTCTTAAGGAACACTGAAGCTTTCTTT
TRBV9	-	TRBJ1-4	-	CASSVGGGEKLFF	TGTGCCAGCAGCGTAGGGGGAGGTGAAAAACTGTTTTTT
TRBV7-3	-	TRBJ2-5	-	CASGLGGLETQYF	TGTGCCAGCGGGCTTGGAGGGTTGGAGACCCAGTACTTC
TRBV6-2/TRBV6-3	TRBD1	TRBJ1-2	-	CASSFPRDRAEYGYTF	TGTGCCAGCAGTTTCCCCCGGGACAGGGCTGAGTATGGCTACACCTTC
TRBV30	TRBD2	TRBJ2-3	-	CAWSYSGKTTDTQYF	TGTGCCTGGAGTTATAGCGGGAAGACAACAGATACGCAGTATTTT
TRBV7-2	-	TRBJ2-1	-	CASSLAFPGEYNEQFF	TGTGCCAGCAGCTTAGCGTTTCCGGGGGAATACAATGAGCAGTTCTTC
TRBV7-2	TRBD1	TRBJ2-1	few	CASNLRDRSYNEQFF	TGTGCCAGCAACCTAAGGGACAGATCCTACAATGAGCAGTTCTTC
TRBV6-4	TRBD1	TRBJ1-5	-	CASSPGQDFNQPQHF	TGTGCCAGCTCTCCGGGACAGGATTTCAATCAGCCCCAGCATTTT
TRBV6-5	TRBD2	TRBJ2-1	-	CASSYSSGRIEQFF	TGTGCCAGCAGTTACTCTAGCGGGAGAATCGAGCAGTTCTTC
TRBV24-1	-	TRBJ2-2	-	CATSASDTGELFF	TGTGCCACCAGTGCCTCTGACACCGGGGAGCTGTTTTTT
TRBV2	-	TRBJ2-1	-	CASSPPSANEQFF	TGTGCCAGCAGTCCCCCGAGCGCCAATGAGCAGTTCTTC
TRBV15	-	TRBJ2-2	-	CATRISGNTGELFF	TGTGCCACCAGGATAAGCGGGAACACCGGGGAGCTGTTTTTT
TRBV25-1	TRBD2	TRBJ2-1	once	CASSSISGTPHGEQFF	TGTGCCAGCAGTTCGATTAGCGGGACCCCCCACGGTGAGCAGTTCTTC
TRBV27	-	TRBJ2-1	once	CASSSSGMHEQFF	TGTGCCAGCAGTTCTTCAGGGATGCATGAGCAGTTCTTC
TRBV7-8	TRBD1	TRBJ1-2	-	CASSPSYLQGYYGYTF	TGTGCCAGCAGCCCGAGTTATTTACAGGGGTACTATGGCTACACCTTC
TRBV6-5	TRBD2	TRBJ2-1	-	CASRHSGASYNEQFF	TGTGCCAGCAGACATAGCGGGGCTTCCTACAATGAGCAGTTCTTC
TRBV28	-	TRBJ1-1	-	CASSLGGAGTEAFF	TGTGCCAGCAGTTTGGGGGGGGCGGGCACTGAAGCTTTCTTT
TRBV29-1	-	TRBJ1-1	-	CSVDIEQGTEAFF	TGCAGCGTTGATATTGAACAGGGCACTGAAGCTTTCTTT
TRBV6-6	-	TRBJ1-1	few	CASRVGAIEAFF	TGTGCCAGCAGAGTGGGGGCAATTGAAGCTTTCTTT
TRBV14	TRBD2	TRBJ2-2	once	CASSPGGSAGELFF	TGTGCCAGCAGCCCGGGGGGGAGCGCCGGGGAGCTGTTTTTT